The 13 T cell receptor beta chains below were found in one sample sequenced in a study of shared clonotypes between healthy human individuals. TCRdb's copy holds only in-frame clones and misses some; the assay was immunoSEQ multiplex PCR. This table has 2 million to 2.5 million clones, under 95% appearing once. The sample was naive CD4+ T cells from PBMCs. The subset was: CD45RA+ positively selected. These receptors all stem from a man between 18 and 29 years old in good health. Some clones in this sample may be carry-over from other donors' samples.

V is TRBV5-1 and J is TRBJ1-1, with TRBD1 matching 9 bases. Germline assignment: CDR1 SGHRS and CDR2 YFSETQ. V gave up 0 bases and J gave up 3 bases; unmatched junction bases: 3. The CDR3 runs to 15 residues. CDR3 protein: CASSLVGDRDTEAFF. The CDR3 nucleotides read TGCGCCAGCAGCTTGGTGGGGGACAGGGACACTGAAGCTTTCTTT.

The J gene is TRBJ2-1, the V gene TRBV5-4; the D gene is possibly TRBD1 (5 bases). The CDR3 contains 16 residues. Germline CDR1 is SGHNT and CDR2 is YYREEE (reference sequence). Trimming took off 0 bases at V and 4 bases at J, with 14 bases between the two ends. CDR3 sequence (DNA): TGTGCCAGCAGCTTGGATCTGCGAGGACAATACAATGAGCAGTTCTTC. Translating gives CASSLDLRGQYNEQFF.

This chain links TRBV7-7 with TRBJ2-5, with D unclear. The CDR3 extends over 16 amino acids. Germline V gene data show CDR1 as SSHAT and CDR2 as FNYEAQ (reference sequence). V lost 0 bases to trimming and J lost 3 bases, with 14 bases between them. CDR3 in amino acids: CASSLAFVLGEETQYF. In DNA form, the CDR3 reads TGTGCCAGCAGCTTAGCATTTGTCCTGGGCGAAGAGACCCAGTACTTC.

The chain employs TRBV6-5 and TRBJ2-7; possibly TRBD1 or TRBD2 for D (7 bases each). Germline V gene sequence: CDR1 MNHEY, CDR2 SVGAGI. The CDR3 totals 14 residues. V gave up 8 bases and J gave up 6 bases, with 20 bases separating them. CDR3 loop: CASRRRQGGGEQYF. CDR3 nucleotides: TGTGCCAGCCGCCGGCGGCAGGGGGGGGGCGAGCAGTACTTC.

V and J are TRBV27 and TRBJ1-2, with 10 bases aligning to TRBD1. The germline V gene encodes CDR1 MNHEY and CDR2 SMNVEV (reference sequence). The CDR3 spans 15 residues. The trim removed 2 bases at V and 7 bases at J, leaving 7 bases unmatched. The DNA of the CDR3 is TGTGCCAGCAGTTTAACCCAGACAGGGGGCCGTGGCTACACCTTC. It specifies CASSLTQTGGRGYTF.

This clone was counted once. This chain links TRBV15 with TRBJ2-7; TRBD1 or TRBD2 may be the D gene (6 bases each). From germline, CDR1 is LNHNV and CDR2 YYDKDF (reference sequence). Deletions cut 1 base from V and 5 bases from J, with 21 bases between. The CDR3 is 17 residues long. Here the CDR3 DNA reads TGTGCCACCAGCAGAGGGGGACTGGACAGACGAAAAAACGAGCAGTACTTC. Translated, it gives CATSRGGLDRRKNEQYF. Using reference TRBV15 and TRBJ2-7 for the parts outside the CDR3, the full variable domain is DAMVIQNPRYQVTQFGKPVTLSCSQTLNHNVMYWYQQKSSQAPKLLFHYYDKDFNNEADTPDNFQSRRPNTSFCFLDIRSPGLGDTAMYLCATSRGGLDRRKNEQYFGPGTRLTVT.

The chain uses TRBV7-6 and TRBJ2-5, with a weak D call TRBD2 (6 bases). The CDR3 runs 14 residues. CDR1 and CDR2 from the germline V gene are SGHVS and FNYEAQ. The V end was cut by 5 bases, the J end by 5 bases, with 15 bases between. This chain's CDR3 is CASSPGLTKETQYF. The DNA of the CDR3 is TGTGCCAGCAGCCCGGGACTCACGAAGGAGACCCAGTACTTC.

Comments on this clone: Other DNA sequences of this sample code for an identical CDR3. V is TRBV7-3 and J is TRBJ2-2; D uncertain. The CDR3 is made up of 13 amino acids. The V end was cut by 0 bases, the J end by 5 bases, with 4 bases between. Germline V gene lookup returns CDR1 SGHTA and CDR2 FQGTGA. The CDR3 DNA follows: TGTGCCAGCAGCTTAACTTTAACCGGGGAGCTGTTTTTT. Amino acid sequence: CASSLTLTGELFF.

A remark on this clone: The sample carries other DNA sequences with the same CDR3. The chain recombines TRBV4-1 with TRBJ2-2; D perhaps matches TRBD2 (6 bases). This CDR3 comprises 14 residues. Germline CDR1 MGHRA, CDR2 YSYEKL. V dropped 1 base and J dropped 5 bases, with 8 bases sitting between them. CDR3 DNA sequence: TGCGCCAGCAGCCAAGTGGGGGGTACCGGGGAGCTGTTTTTT. Translated: CASSQVGGTGELFF.

This clone is a singleton in its sample. The chain has TRBV28 and TRBJ1-4; D is perhaps TRBD1 (5 bases). With 5 bases removed from V and 7 bases from J, the gap between germline ends came to 14 bases. Germline V gene sequence: CDR1 MDHEN, CDR2 SYDVKM. The CDR3 length is 14 residues. The CDR3 DNA reads as TGTGCCAGCAGTACGCCCCTTGGGGGTGAAAAACTGTTTTTT. It specifies CASSTPLGGEKLFF.

As concerns this clone: Within the sample, other DNA sequences also encode this same CDR3. V usage is TRBV5-1 and J usage is TRBJ2-5, with 10 bases lining up with TRBD2. Germline V lookup: CDR1 SGHRS, CDR2 YFSETQ. J was trimmed by 1 base and V by 4 bases; bases with no gene match: 4. This CDR3 has 15 amino acids. CDR3 coding DNA: TGCGCCAGCAGCCTAGGACTAGCGGTCCAAGAGACCCAGTACTTC. Residues: CASSLGLAVQETQYF.

The chain uses TRBV4-2 and TRBJ2-7; 12 positions match TRBD2. Trimming cost V 5 bases and J 4 bases; bases outside gene matches: 6. Germline CDR1 is LGHNA and CDR2 is YNFKEQ. There are 15 residues in the CDR3. CDR3 region: CASSATSGRSYEQYF. The CDR3 coding sequence is TGTGCCAGCAGCGCTACTAGCGGGAGGTCTTACGAGCAGTACTTC.

This chain connects TRBV5-3 to TRBJ2-7; D might be TRBD1 (6 bases). TRBV5-3 counts as an open reading frame of uncertain function. This CDR3 has 15 amino acids. V was trimmed by 4 bases and J by 7 bases, leaving 21 bases between them. The CDR3, as DNA: TGTGCCAGAAGCGAAAACCTCGGGACAACTAAAGAGCAGTACTTC. This gives the protein CARSENLGTTKEQYF.